The present T cell receptor beta chain was sequenced within a study of blood T cell repertoires in COVID-19. Participants came from around 25 US areas, aged about 18 to 100 years. Two negative PCRs, clearance, or symptom resolution were required of recovered Cohort 3 donors. Method: immunoSEQ multiplex PCR; TCRdb's copy keeps in-frame clones and lacks some. Here the sample spans 150,000 or so clones, 75% to 85% being singletons. The receptor's source is a middle-aged man who had recovered from COVID-19. Sequenced material: PBMCs or T cells enriched from blood (not recorded which).

CDR3 protein: CASSRGIEQYF. As DNA, the CDR3 is TGCGCCAGCAGTCGGGGTATCGAGCAGTACTTC. The chain uses TRBV5-1 and TRBJ2-7; D is perhaps TRBD2 (5 bases). Looked up from germline, CDR1 is SGHRS and CDR2 is YFSETQ. This CDR3 is 11 amino acids long. V lost 5 bases and J lost 6, with 9 bases in between.